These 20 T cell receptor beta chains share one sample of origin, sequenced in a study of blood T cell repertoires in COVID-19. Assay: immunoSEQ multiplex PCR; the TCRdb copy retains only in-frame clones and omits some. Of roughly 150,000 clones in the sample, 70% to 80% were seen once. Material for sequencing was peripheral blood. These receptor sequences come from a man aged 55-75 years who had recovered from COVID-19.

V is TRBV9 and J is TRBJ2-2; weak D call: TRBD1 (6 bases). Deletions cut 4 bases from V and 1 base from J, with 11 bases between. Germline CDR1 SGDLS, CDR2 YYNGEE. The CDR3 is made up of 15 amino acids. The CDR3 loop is CASSKMTGNTGELFF. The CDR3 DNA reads TGTGCCAGCAGCAAAATGACAGGGAACACCGGGGAGCTGTTTTTT. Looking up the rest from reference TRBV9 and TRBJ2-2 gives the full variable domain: DSGVTQTPKHLITATGQRVTLRCSPRSGDLSVYWYQQSLDQGLQFLIQYYNGEERAKGNILERFSAQQFPDLHSELNLSSLELGDSALYFCASSKMTGNTGELFFGEGSRLTVL.

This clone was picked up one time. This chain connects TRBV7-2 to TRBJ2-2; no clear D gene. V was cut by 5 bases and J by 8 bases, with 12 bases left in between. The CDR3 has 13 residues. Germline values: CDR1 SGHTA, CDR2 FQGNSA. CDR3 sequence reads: CASSPERVGELFF. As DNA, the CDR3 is TGTGCCAGCAGCCCGGAACGGGTGGGGGAGCTGTTTTTT.

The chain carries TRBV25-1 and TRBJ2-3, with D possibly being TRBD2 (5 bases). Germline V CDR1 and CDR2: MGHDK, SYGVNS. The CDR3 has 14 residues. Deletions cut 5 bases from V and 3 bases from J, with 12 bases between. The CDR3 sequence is CASSRSSGTDTQYF. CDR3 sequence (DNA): TGTGCCAGCAGTCGCAGTTCGGGGACAGATACGCAGTATTTT.

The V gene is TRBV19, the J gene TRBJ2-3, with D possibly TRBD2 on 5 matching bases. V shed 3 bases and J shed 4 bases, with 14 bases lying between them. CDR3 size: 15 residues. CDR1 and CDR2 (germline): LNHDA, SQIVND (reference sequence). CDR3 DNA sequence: TGTGCCAGTAGTATCACTAGAAGGGTTTCAGATACGCAGTATTTT. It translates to CASSITRRVSDTQYF.

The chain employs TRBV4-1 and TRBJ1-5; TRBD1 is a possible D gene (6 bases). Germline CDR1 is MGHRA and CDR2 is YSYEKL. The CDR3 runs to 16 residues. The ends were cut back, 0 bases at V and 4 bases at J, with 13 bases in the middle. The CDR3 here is CASSQELFRGNQPQHF. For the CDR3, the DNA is TGCGCCAGCAGCCAAGAGCTTTTCAGGGGTAATCAGCCCCAGCATTTT.

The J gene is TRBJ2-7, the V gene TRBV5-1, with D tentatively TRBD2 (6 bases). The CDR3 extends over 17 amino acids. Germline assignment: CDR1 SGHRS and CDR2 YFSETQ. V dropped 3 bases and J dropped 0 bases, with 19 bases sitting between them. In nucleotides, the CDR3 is TGCGCCAGCAGCTCTGGGACTTCGACAGTTCTCTCCTACGAGCAGTACTTC. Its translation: CASSSGTSTVLSYEQYF.

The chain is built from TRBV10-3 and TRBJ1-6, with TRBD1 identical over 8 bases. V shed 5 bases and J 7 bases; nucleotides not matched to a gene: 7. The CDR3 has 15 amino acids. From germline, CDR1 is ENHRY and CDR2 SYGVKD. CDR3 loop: CAISLDRGGNSPLHF. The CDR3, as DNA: TGTGCCATCAGTCTTGACAGGGGAGGAAATTCACCCCTCCACTTT.

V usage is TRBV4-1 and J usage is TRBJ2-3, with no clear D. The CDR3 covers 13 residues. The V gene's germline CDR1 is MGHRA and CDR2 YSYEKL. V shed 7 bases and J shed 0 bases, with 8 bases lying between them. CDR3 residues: CASNGGSTDTQYF. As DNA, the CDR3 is TGCGCCAGCAACGGCGGTAGCACAGATACGCAGTATTTT.

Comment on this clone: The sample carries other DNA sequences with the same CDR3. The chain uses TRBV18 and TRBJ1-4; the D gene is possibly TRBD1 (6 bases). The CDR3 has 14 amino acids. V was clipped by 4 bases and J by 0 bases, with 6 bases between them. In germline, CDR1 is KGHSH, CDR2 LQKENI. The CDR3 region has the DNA TGTGCCAGCTCACAGGGGGCAACTAATGAAAAACTGTTTTTT. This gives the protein CASSQGATNEKLFF.

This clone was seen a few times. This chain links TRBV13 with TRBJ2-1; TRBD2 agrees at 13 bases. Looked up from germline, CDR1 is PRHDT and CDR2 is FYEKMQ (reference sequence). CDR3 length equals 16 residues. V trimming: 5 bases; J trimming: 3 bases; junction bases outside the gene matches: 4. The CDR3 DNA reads TGTGCCAGCAGCCCATGGACTAGCGGGAGCTACAATGAGCAGTTCTTC. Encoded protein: CASSPWTSGSYNEQFF.

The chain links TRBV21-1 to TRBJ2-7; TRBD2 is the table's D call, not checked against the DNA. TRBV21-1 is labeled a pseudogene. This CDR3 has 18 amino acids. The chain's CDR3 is CASSKDPSERGGHSEQYF. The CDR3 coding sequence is TGTGCCAGCAGCAAAGACCCCTCGGAGCGGGGGGGCCATAGCGAGCAGTACTTC.

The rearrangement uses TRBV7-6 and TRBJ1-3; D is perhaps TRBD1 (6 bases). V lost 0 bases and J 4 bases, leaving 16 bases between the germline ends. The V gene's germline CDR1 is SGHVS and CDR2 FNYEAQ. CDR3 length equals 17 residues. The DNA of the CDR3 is TGTGCCAGCAGCTTAGCACAGGGAACCCTCCAAGGAAACACCATATATTTT. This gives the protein CASSLAQGTLQGNTIYF.

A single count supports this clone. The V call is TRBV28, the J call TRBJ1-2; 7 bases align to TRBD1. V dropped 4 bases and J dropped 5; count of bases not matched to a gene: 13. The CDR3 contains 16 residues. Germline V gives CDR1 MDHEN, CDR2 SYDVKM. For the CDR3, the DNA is TGTGCCAGCAGTTCCGGGGGACAGCTTTCACCTTATGGCTACACCTTC. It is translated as CASSSGGQLSPYGYTF.

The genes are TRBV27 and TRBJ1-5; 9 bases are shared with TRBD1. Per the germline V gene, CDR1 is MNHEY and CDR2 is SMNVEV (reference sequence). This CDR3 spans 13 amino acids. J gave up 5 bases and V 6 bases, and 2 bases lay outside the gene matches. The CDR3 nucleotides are TGTGCCAGCAGGCGGACAGGGGATCAGCCCCAGCATTTT. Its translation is CASRRTGDQPQHF.

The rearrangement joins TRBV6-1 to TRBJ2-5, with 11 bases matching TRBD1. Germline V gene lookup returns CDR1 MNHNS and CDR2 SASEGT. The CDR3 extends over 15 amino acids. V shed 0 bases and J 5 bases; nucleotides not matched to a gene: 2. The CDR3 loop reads CASSEAGDRGETQYF. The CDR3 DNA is TGTGCCAGCAGTGAAGCAGGGGACAGGGGGGAGACCCAGTACTTC.

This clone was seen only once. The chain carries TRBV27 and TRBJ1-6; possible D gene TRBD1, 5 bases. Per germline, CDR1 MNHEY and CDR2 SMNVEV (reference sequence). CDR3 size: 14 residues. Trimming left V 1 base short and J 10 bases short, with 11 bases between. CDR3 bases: TGTGCCAGCAGTTTATGGCAGGGTGGCTCACCCCTCCACTTT. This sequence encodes CASSLWQGGSPLHF.

This CDR3 is CASRKTGGEKLFF. In nucleotides, the CDR3 is TGTGCCAGCAGAAAGACAGGGGGCGAAAAACTGTTTTTT. This chain joins TRBV25-1 and TRBJ1-4, with 10 bases lining up with TRBD1. Trimming took 6 bases from V and 8 from J; bases not matched to a gene: 3. The CDR3 has 13 amino acids. Germline V lookup: CDR1 MGHDK, CDR2 SYGVNS. The full variable domain, its missing parts supplied by reference TRBV25-1 and TRBJ1-4, is EADIYQTPRYLVIGTGKKITLECSQTMGHDKMYWYQQDPGMELHLIHYSYGVNSTEKGDLSSESTVSRIRTEHFPLTLESARPSHTSQYLCASRKTGGEKLFFGSGTQLSVL.

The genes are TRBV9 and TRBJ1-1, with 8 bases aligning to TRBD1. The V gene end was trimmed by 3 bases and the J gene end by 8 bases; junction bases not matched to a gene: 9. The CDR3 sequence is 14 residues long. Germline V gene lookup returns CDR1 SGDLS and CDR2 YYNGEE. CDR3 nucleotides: TGTGCCAGCAGCGAAGGACAGGGTTTTACCGAAGCTTTCTTT. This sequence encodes CASSEGQGFTEAFF.

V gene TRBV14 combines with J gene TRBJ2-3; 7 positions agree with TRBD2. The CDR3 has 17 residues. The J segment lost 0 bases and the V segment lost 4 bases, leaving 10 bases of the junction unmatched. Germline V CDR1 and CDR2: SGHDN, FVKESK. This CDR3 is CASSPFWGGYSTDTQYF. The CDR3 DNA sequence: TGTGCCAGCAGCCCGTTCTGGGGGGGGTATAGCACAGATACGCAGTATTTT.

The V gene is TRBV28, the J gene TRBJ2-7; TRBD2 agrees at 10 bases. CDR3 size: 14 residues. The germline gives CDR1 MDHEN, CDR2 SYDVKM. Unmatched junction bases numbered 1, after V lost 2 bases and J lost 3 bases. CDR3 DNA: TGTGCCAGCAGTTTACTAGCGGGAGTCTACGAGCAGTACTTC. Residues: CASSLLAGVYEQYF.